One TCR beta chain is described in this entry. Original handling: Estimation of nucleated cell counts relied on the amplification of reference gene primers. Profiling relied on immunoSEQ multiplex PCR, and the TCRdb table lists in-frame clones only, not all of them. That table supplies the V and J calls and clone size; D and trimming were determined from the DNA. The repertoire includes 80,000 to 95,000 clones, 89% of them detected once, and 3% to 3.5% sits in the top ten. This sample was included in a study of blood T cell repertoires in COVID-19. Background on the study: Some COVID-19 samples were acute and others convalescent; all came from the United States, Italy and Spain. PBMCs, B-cell-depleted T cells, or T cells provided the cDNA or gDNA that made up the material.

The CDR3 contains 14 residues. V was trimmed by 0 bases and J by 5 bases, leaving 11 bases between them. Germline CDR1 is SGHNT and CDR2 is YYREEE (reference sequence). The sequenced sample consisted of peripheral blood. The gene calls are TRBV5-4 and TRBJ1-2, with a weak D call TRBD1 (5 bases). The sequence derives from a woman in her 70s with acute or convalescent COVID-19. The CDR3 DNA is TGTGCCAGCAGCTTGGGTTCAGGGATGTATGGCTACACCTTC. Protein: CASSLGSGMYGYTF.